The T cell receptor beta chain described here comes from a study of CD8+ T cells in alopecia areata. On the study more broadly: Patients in the treated group were given tofacitinib by mouth, 5 to 10 mg twice a day.

Treatment: oral pan-JAK inhibitor, 5-10 mg twice daily. In germline, CDR1 is SEHNR, CDR2 FQNEAQ (reference sequence). The CDR3 has 11 residues. Trimming stripped 0 bases from V and 13 bases from J, with 6 bases between. Sequencing used cDNA as its template, made by extracting RNA and reverse transcribing it. Profiled with immunoSEQ multiplex PCR; TCRdb holds only in-frame clones, not every one. The sample shows 120,000 or so clones, about 59% of them seen only once. V gene TRBV7-9 combines with J gene TRBJ1-4; D not certain. This TCR was recovered from a human donor with alopecia areata. This specimen consisted of CD4+ T cells sorted from blood, obtained at week 4, from a patient treated with tofacitinib. The CDR3 spells CASSLARRLFF. In DNA form, the CDR3 reads TGTGCCAGCAGCTTAGCCCGGCGACTGTTTTTT.